This entry lists 20 T cell receptor beta chains sequenced from one sample in a study of beta chain bispecific antibodies for T cell cancers. The study's findings and limits: Versus anti-CD19, anti-TRBV12 exposure cut the TRBV12-3 share of TRBV signal by 98.9%. Normal T cells contributed less of the targeted TRBV signal than the leukemia cells did.

Each CDR3 protein is one row after TCRdb ran MiXCR on the 5' RACE reads. The table lists tens of thousands of distinct CDR3 sequences, 2% to 2.5% of them singletons, with roughly 5.1% in the top ten. Expansion lasted 3 days, with either anti-CD3 antibody OKT3 or CD3/CD28 beads. What these receptors recognize is not known. The sequencing here drew on healthy donor T cells cultured with leukemia cells, taken from a culture containing a bispecific antibody targeting TCR Vbeta12. The origin of the receptors is a human donor in good health. Some clones in this sample may be carry-over from other donors' samples.

In its sample, this clonotype was seen many times. The rearrangement links TRBV7-8 to TRBJ1-2; a possible D gene is TRBD1 (5 bases). V gave up 2 bases and J gave up 4 bases, with 14 bases separating them. This CDR3 comprises 15 residues. The germline gives CDR1 SGHVS, CDR2 FQNEAQ. The CDR3: CASSLFGRDVYGYTF. Here the CDR3 DNA reads TGTGCCAGCAGCTTATTCGGCCGGGACGTCTATGGCTACACCTTC.

This clonotype was seen at least ten times. V is TRBV7-6 and J is TRBJ2-7, with D maybe TRBD2 (6 bases). Germline loops: CDR1 SGHVS, CDR2 FNYEAQ. There are 13 residues in the CDR3. The germline V and J ends were trimmed by 1 base and 2 bases, with 6 bases remaining between them. The CDR3 region has the DNA TGTGCCAGCAGCTTAGGGGAGGCCTACGAGCAGTACTTC. Encoded protein: CASSLGEAYEQYF. Based on the CDR3 plus reference TRBV7-6 and TRBJ2-7, the full variable domain is GAGVSQSPRYKVTKRGQDVALRCDPISGHVSLYWYRQALGQGPEFLTYFNYEAQQDKSGLPNDRFSAERPEGSISTLTIQRTEQRDSAMYRCASSLGEAYEQYFGPGTRLTVT.

Many counts were recorded for this clonotype. The V and J genes are TRBV4-2 and TRBJ2-3; possibly TRBD1 or TRBD2 for D (6 bases each). Germline V gene sequence: CDR1 LGHNA, CDR2 YNFKEQ. This CDR3 comprises 15 residues. Trimming took 1 base from V and 6 from J, leaving 14 bases between them. DNA for the CDR3: TGTGCCAGCAGCCAAGCCCCGGGGGCGGGGGATACGCAGTATTTT. Residues: CASSQAPGAGDTQYF.

At least ten counts were recorded for this clonotype. V and J are TRBV30 and TRBJ1-1; D is unresolved. From germline, CDR1 is GTSNPN and CDR2 SVGIG (reference sequence). This CDR3 has 11 amino acids. Trimming left V 3 bases short and J 0 bases short, with 2 bases between. DNA of the CDR3: TGTGCCTGGAGAATGAACACTGAAGCTTTCTTT. This translates into CAWRMNTEAFF.

This clonotype was detected ten times or more. V gene TRBV5-1 combines with J gene TRBJ2-3; 8 bases match TRBD2. V lost 6 bases and J lost 7; bases outside the gene matches: 7. Germline assignment: CDR1 SGHRS and CDR2 YFSETQ. The CDR3 runs to 13 residues. CDR3: CASMVAGTNTQYF. The DNA for the CDR3 is TGCGCCAGCATGGTAGCGGGGACGAATACGCAGTATTTT. Filled out from reference TRBV5-1 and TRBJ2-3, the complete variable domain reads KAGVTQTPRYLIKTRGQQVTLSCSPISGHRSVSWYQQTPGQGLQFLFEYFSETQRNKGNFPGRFSGRQFSNSRSEMNVSTLELGDSALYLCASMVAGTNTQYFGPGTRLTVL.

This clonotype turned up a few times. The chain employs TRBV4-1 and TRBJ2-7; TRBD2 agrees at 9 bases. CDR1 is MGHRA, CDR2 YSYEKL, per germline. This CDR3 spans 15 amino acids. After removal of 2 bases from V and 0 bases from J, the junction contained 2 bases not matched to a gene. For the CDR3, the DNA is TGCGCCAGCAGCCAACTAGCGGGGAGCTCCTACGAGCAGTACTTC. It specifies CASSQLAGSSYEQYF.

Judged by abundance, this clonotype is medium-sized. This chain uses TRBV7-2 with TRBJ1-2; D may be TRBD1 (6 bases). Trimming removed 2 bases from V and 2 bases from J, with 12 bases in between. The CDR3 is 15 amino acids. Germline CDR1 is SGHTA and CDR2 is FQGNSA. The CDR3 spells CASSLPGDGNYGYTF. In DNA, the CDR3 is TGTGCCAGCAGCTTACCAGGGGACGGAAACTATGGCTACACCTTC.

This clonotype was found a few times. The V gene is TRBV5-6, the J gene TRBJ2-7, with 10 bases fitting TRBD1. In germline, CDR1 is SGHDT, CDR2 YYEEEE. This CDR3 has 14 amino acids. Trimming cost V 4 bases and J 5 bases; bases outside gene matches: 6. CDR3 loop: CASSPGTGVDEQYF. The CDR3 region has the DNA TGTGCCAGCAGCCCCGGGACAGGGGTCGACGAGCAGTACTTC.

By share, this clonotype ranks as medium-sized. V and J are TRBV5-1 and TRBJ2-1, with TRBD2 matching 11 bases. The length of the CDR3 is 15 residues. The V gene end was trimmed by 3 bases and the J gene end by 3 bases; junction bases not matched to a gene: 2. CDR1 is SGHRS, CDR2 YFSETQ, per germline. CDR3 sequence (DNA): TGCGCCAGCAGCTCGACTAGCGGGGACTACAATGAGCAGTTCTTC. Translation gives CASSSTSGDYNEQFF.

This clonotype was seen at least ten times. This rearrangement joins TRBV18 to TRBJ2-1; D possibly corresponds to TRBD2 (5 bases). The V and J ends lost 6 bases and 3 bases respectively, with 6 bases between them. Germline V gene data show CDR1 as KGHSH and CDR2 as LQKENI. The length of the CDR3 is 12 residues. The CDR3 DNA reads TGTGCCAGCTCCGGAGGCTACAATGAGCAGTTCTTC. Protein product: CASSGGYNEQFF.

This clonotype appeared many times. This chain connects TRBV5-6 to TRBJ2-3, with 9 bases that match TRBD2. CDR1 and CDR2 from the germline V gene are SGHDT and YYEEEE. Trimming removed 1 base from V and 2 bases from J; junction bases left unmatched: 5. The CDR3 is 16 residues long. The CDR3 nucleotides read TGTGCCAGCAGCTTGTCCACTAGCGGGTACACAGATACGCAGTATTTT. Amino acid sequence: CASSLSTSGYTDTQYF. Together with reference TRBV5-6 and TRBJ2-3, the CDR3 gives the full variable domain: DAGVTQSPTHLIKTRGQQVTLRCSPKSGHDTVSWYQQALGQGPQFIFQYYEEEERQRGNFPDRFSGHQFPNYSSELNVNALLLGDSALYLCASSLSTSGYTDTQYFGPGTRLTVL.

This clonotype was seen more than once but under ten times. Given a much more abundant clone one base away, this may be a read error. The chain joins TRBV4-2 to TRBJ2-6, with D uncertain. Germline V CDR1 and CDR2: LGHNA, YNFKEQ. V was pared by 3 bases and J by 7 bases, with 19 bases between. The CDR3 spans 17 residues. CDR3 residues: CASSQVVSGLTANVLTF. The CDR3 DNA sequence: TGTGCCAGCAGCCAGGTAGTGTCGGGCCTCACAGCCAACGTCCTGACTTTC.

The V gene is TRBV4-2, the J gene TRBJ2-1; TRBD2 agrees at 10 bases. The CDR3 contains 16 residues. CDR1 is LGHNA, CDR2 YNFKEQ, per germline. V lost 4 bases and J lost 2; bases outside the gene matches: 5. Here the CDR3 reads CASSPQRGGAYNEQFF. CDR3 coding DNA: TGTGCCAGCAGCCCGCAGCGGGGGGGGGCCTACAATGAGCAGTTCTTC.

This clonotype was counted many times. J is TRBJ2-1 and V is TRBV5-6; 7 nucleotides agree with TRBD1. CDR1 is SGHDT, CDR2 YYEEEE, per germline. Trimming at V came to 4 bases and at J to 8 bases, leaving 6 bases not matched to a gene. The CDR3 covers 13 residues. In nucleotides, the CDR3 is TGTGCCAGCAGCCCCACAGGGGTGGATGAGCAGTTCTTC. Its protein product is CASSPTGVDEQFF. Full variable domain (outside the CDR3, taken from reference TRBV5-6 and TRBJ2-1): DAGVTQSPTHLIKTRGQQVTLRCSPKSGHDTVSWYQQALGQGPQFIFQYYEEEERQRGNFPDRFSGHQFPNYSSELNVNALLLGDSALYLCASSPTGVDEQFFGPGTRLTVL.

In this sample, this clonotype turned up many times. The chain employs TRBV5-4 and TRBJ2-5, with 9 nucleotides matching TRBD1. The length of the CDR3 is 15 residues. Per germline, CDR1 SGHNT and CDR2 YYREEE (reference sequence). Trimming took 4 bases from V and 5 from J; bases not matched to a gene: 9. The CDR3 is CASSPWTGAWETQYF. The CDR3 DNA sequence: TGTGCCAGCAGCCCCTGGACAGGGGCATGGGAGACCCAGTACTTC.

This rearrangement joins TRBV5-4 to TRBJ2-5; 8 positions match TRBD2. V shed 4 bases, J shed 2 bases, and the junction held 4 bases outside the gene matches. This CDR3 spans 14 amino acids. CDR1 and CDR2 from the germline V gene are SGHNT and YYREEE (reference sequence). The CDR3 loop reads CASSPGGGQETQYF. CDR3 nucleotides: TGTGCCAGCAGCCCGGGGGGGGGGCAAGAGACCCAGTACTTC.

This clonotype was picked up many times. The chain couples TRBV20-1 to TRBJ2-3, with 10 bases aligning to TRBD2. CDR1 and CDR2 (germline): DFQATT, SNEGSKA (reference sequence). V lost 5 bases and J lost 0; bases outside the gene matches: 20. There are 20 residues in the CDR3. CDR3 nucleotide sequence: TGCAGTGCTCGGGCTAGCGGGGGAGCTGAAACCAACCCGAGCACAGATACGCAGTATTTT. This sequence encodes CSARASGGAETNPSTDTQYF.

Judged by abundance, this clonotype is medium-sized. The rearrangement uses TRBV14 and TRBJ2-7; no clear D. This CDR3 is built from 14 residues. V lost 3 bases to trimming and J lost 0 bases, with 9 bases between them. Germline V lookup: CDR1 SGHDN, CDR2 FVKESK. The DNA for the CDR3 is TGTGCCAGCAGCCACGTCCTCTACTCCTACGAGCAGTACTTC. It translates to CASSHVLYSYEQYF.

At least ten counts were recorded for this clonotype. The rearrangement uses TRBV5-1 and TRBJ1-2; D unresolved. V gave up 1 base and J gave up 6 bases, with 16 bases separating them. The CDR3 is made up of 15 amino acids. The germline V gene encodes CDR1 SGHRS and CDR2 YFSETQ. The CDR3 region is CASSLFAGDFDGYTF. CDR3 in DNA: TGCGCCAGCAGCTTGTTCGCAGGTGACTTCGATGGCTACACCTTC.

This clonotype was counted many times. This chain connects TRBV20-1 to TRBJ2-5, with a possible D match to TRBD1 (6 bases). Germline V gene sequence: CDR1 DFQATT, CDR2 SNEGSKA (reference sequence). This CDR3 contains 14 residues. Trimming took 6 bases from V and 5 from J, leaving 19 bases between them. CDR3: CSAGKQGLGETQYF. The CDR3 DNA sequence: TGCAGTGCCGGAAAACAGGGCTTGGGGGAGACCCAGTACTTC.